This TCR beta chain derives from a study of graft-versus-host responses after intestinal transplantation. Points from the study as a whole: The authors found GvH clones in recipient marrow, some appearing first in ileum or blood.

Only in-frame clones appear in the TCRdb table, and some are missing; sequencing was by immunoSEQ multiplex PCR. Here the sample spans under 8,500 clones, under 90% being singletons. The graft tissue was processed, and this released both intraepithelial and lamina propria lymphocytes. The count of this clone is one. The target antigen is unknown. Germline V gene sequence: CDR1 SGHDT, CDR2 YYEEEE. CDR3 size: 19 residues. V lost 3 bases, J lost 4 bases, and 26 bases lay in between. The receptor's source is a human patient who received an intestinal transplant, so some T cells may come from the graft donor. Specimen: ileum tissue, collected 300 to 310 days after intestinal transplant. The chain employs TRBV5-6 and TRBJ1-5; D might be TRBD1 (5 bases). The CDR3 spells CASSSGYRIGGHRNQPQHF. The CDR3 DNA reads TGTGCCAGCAGCTCTGGGTACAGGATTGGAGGGCATAGAAATCAGCCCCAGCATTTT.